What follows is one T cell receptor (beta chain) and its context. Its antigen is not known. This record comes from a study of shared clonotypes between healthy human individuals. Study-level results: In having few donors, the study represented limited genetic and exposure-history diversity.

Trimming left V 6 bases short and J 4 bases short, with 12 bases between. CDR1 and CDR2 from the germline V gene are MDHEN and SYDVKM. The CDR3 extends over 13 amino acids. Researchers divided each subset's genomic DNA evenly across several immunoSEQ plates. TCRdb's copy holds only in-frame clones and misses some; the assay was immunoSEQ multiplex PCR. The table shows roughly 1,000,000 clones, with about 84% occurring only once. The clonotype was recovered from a man in his late teens or twenties in good health. Some clones in this sample may be carry-over from other donors' samples. The chain uses TRBV28 and TRBJ1-2; D call uncertain. Sequencing input: memory CD4+ T cells from PBMCs. Subset here: CD45RA-negative fraction. The CDR3 here is CASRPSRTYGYTF. As DNA, the CDR3 is TGTGCCAGCAGACCGTCCCGGACCTATGGCTACACCTTC.